The T cell receptor beta chain under discussion was sequenced for a study of glioma-infiltrating T cells. V gave up 0 bases and J gave up 6 bases; unmatched junction bases: 7. CDR3 size: 16 residues. The germline V gene has CDR1 MGHRA and CDR2 YSYEKL. Amplification of TCR alpha and beta CDR3 regions from RNA used iRepertoire nested multiplex PCR. For one-step reverse transcription and amplification, 100-400 ng of tissue mRNA or PBMC total RNA was used. In TCRdb, the multiplex PCR reads were re-called with MiXCR into one record per CDR3 protein. The table lists approximately 120,000 distinct CDR3 sequences, less than 30% of them singletons. This clonotype was recorded many times.

Input material: glioma tissue, nonneoplastic brain tissue, or PBMCs (not recorded which). This sequence originates from a human donor with low-grade glioma or glioblastoma, undergoing nonglioma brain surgery, or in good health (not recorded which). The chain joins TRBV4-1 to TRBJ2-3; 9 nucleotides agree with TRBD1. The CDR3 DNA is TGCGCCAGCAGCCAAGATCAGGGACAGGGTTTTGATACGCAGTATTTT. Translation: CASSQDQGQGFDTQYF.